This T cell receptor beta chain was captured in a study of shared clonotypes between healthy human individuals. Study-level results: The represented genetic and exposure-history diversity was limited by the small number of donors.

The CDR3 has 14 residues. The V gene's germline CDR1 is SGHRS and CDR2 YFSETQ. Trimming cost V 4 bases and J 6 bases; bases outside gene matches: 8. To note about this clone: Its antigen is unknown.

The split of CD4+ cells yielded CD45RA+ naive and CD45RA-negative memory subsets. Method: immunoSEQ multiplex PCR; TCRdb's copy keeps in-frame clones and lacks some. Counted here are about 1 million clones, roughly 75% occurring once; the ten biggest clones make up approximately 1.5%. The chain couples TRBV5-1 to TRBJ1-2, with TRBD1 matching over 8 bases. The sequence was collected from a man aged 18-30 years in good health. Sequencing input: memory CD4+ T cells sorted from blood. The subset: CD45RA-negative fraction. CDR3 residues: CASSALQGENGYTF. The DNA for the CDR3 is TGCGCCAGCAGCGCCCTACAGGGGGAGAATGGCTACACCTTC. Complete variable domain (other parts from reference TRBV5-1 and TRBJ1-2): KAGVTQTPRYLIKTRGQQVTLSCSPISGHRSVSWYQQTPGQGLQFLFEYFSETQRNKGNFPGRFSGRQFSNSRSEMNVSTLELGDSALYLCASSALQGENGYTFGSGTRLTVV.